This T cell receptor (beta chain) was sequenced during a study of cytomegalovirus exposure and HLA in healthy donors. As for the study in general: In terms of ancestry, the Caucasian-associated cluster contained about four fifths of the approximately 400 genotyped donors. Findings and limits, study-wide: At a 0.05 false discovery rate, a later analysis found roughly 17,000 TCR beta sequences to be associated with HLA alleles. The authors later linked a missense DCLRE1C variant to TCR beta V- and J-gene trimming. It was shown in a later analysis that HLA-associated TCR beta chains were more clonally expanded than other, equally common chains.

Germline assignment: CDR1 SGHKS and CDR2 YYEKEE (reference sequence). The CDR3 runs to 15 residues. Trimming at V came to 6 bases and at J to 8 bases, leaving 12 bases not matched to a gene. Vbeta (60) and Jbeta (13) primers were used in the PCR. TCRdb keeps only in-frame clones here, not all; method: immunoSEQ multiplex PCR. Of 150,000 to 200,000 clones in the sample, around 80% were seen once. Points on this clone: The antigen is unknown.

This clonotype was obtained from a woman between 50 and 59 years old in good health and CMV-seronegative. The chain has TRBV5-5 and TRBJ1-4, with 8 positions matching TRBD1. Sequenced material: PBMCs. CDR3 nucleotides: TGTGCCAGCACCCTTTCGACAGGGGTAGAGGAAAAACTGTTTTTT. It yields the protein CASTLSTGVEEKLFF.